This passage covers 2 T cell receptor beta chains from one sample sequenced in a study of blood T cell repertoires in COVID-19 (TCRdb year 2020). Libraries were prepared through the immunoSEQ multiplex PCR assay. TCRdb mirrors the immuneACCESS table, restricted to in-frame sequences. Some clones are absent from its copies; in checked studies, under half trace to an unresolved V gene, and the reason for the others is unknown. This sample has some 200,000 clones in its table, and 78% of those were observed once. The top ten clones comprise around 16% of the sample. The sequenced sample consisted of PBMCs or T cells enriched from blood (not recorded which). The receptors shown here come from a woman aged 45-59 years who had recovered from COVID-19.

The chain joins TRBV6-5 to TRBJ2-4, with 8 bases matching TRBD1. In germline, CDR1 is MNHEY, CDR2 SVGAGI. CDR3 length: 16 amino acids. Trimming at V came to 0 bases and at J to 1 base, leaving 2 bases not matched to a gene. The CDR3 DNA sequence: TGTGCCAGCAGTTACTCCCAGGGGGCCGCCAAAAACATTCAGTACTTC. Its translation: CASSYSQGAAKNIQYF.

The gene calls are TRBV10-3 and TRBJ2-5; 9 bases match TRBD1. With 9 bases clipped from V and 1 base from J, the junction kept 6 bases outside the gene matches. The germline gives CDR1 ENHRY, CDR2 SYGVKD. This CDR3 is built from 14 residues. CDR3 nucleotides: TGTGCCATTGGGGACAGGGAGCGCCAAGAGACCCAGTACTTC. Encoded protein: CAIGDRERQETQYF.